The 24 T cell receptor beta chains listed next were all sequenced from one sample in a study of shared clonotypes between healthy human individuals. Sequencing used immunoSEQ multiplex PCR; TCRdb keeps in-frame clones, though not all of them. The data contain around 450,000 clones, about four fifths of them singletons. Sequencing used PBMCs. These receptors were taken from a woman aged 40 to 50 in good health. Some clones in this sample may be carry-over from other donors' samples.

The rearrangement uses TRBV5-1 and TRBJ1-2, with a weak D call TRBD1 (5 bases). There are 16 residues in the CDR3. V lost 4 bases to trimming and J lost 5 bases, with 21 bases between them. CDR1 and CDR2 from the germline V gene are SGHRS and YFSETQ. This CDR3 is CASSPDPGTSGYGYTF. The CDR3 DNA follows: TGCGCCAGCAGCCCGGATCCAGGGACTTCAGGGTATGGCTACACCTTC.

V usage is TRBV5-1 and J usage is TRBJ2-7; no reliable D call. The V gene lost 2 bases and the J gene lost 5 bases, with 17 bases spanning the gap. This CDR3 region has 15 residues. Germline V gives CDR1 SGHRS, CDR2 YFSETQ. The CDR3 nucleotides read TGCGCCAGCAGCTTAGTAGGAGTTTGGGGAAACGAGCAGTACTTC. Translating gives CASSLVGVWGNEQYF.

The V gene is TRBV5-1, the J gene TRBJ2-3, with unresolved D. Germline loops: CDR1 SGHRS, CDR2 YFSETQ. Deletions cut 0 bases from V and 5 bases from J, with 10 bases between. CDR3 length: 14 amino acids. Here the CDR3 reads CASSLAQEIDTQYF. The CDR3 DNA follows: TGCGCCAGCAGCTTGGCCCAGGAAATAGATACGCAGTATTTT.

The chain recombines TRBV10-3 with TRBJ2-3, with 11 nucleotides matching TRBD2. The CDR3 consists of 17 residues. The ends lost 2 bases at V and 1 base at J; junction bases unmatched: 5. The V gene's germline CDR1 is ENHRY and CDR2 SYGVKD. CDR3 in amino acids: CAISEELAGDGTDTQYF. The CDR3 DNA is TGTGCCATCAGTGAGGAACTAGCGGGGGATGGCACAGATACGCAGTATTTT.

The chain couples TRBV4-1 to TRBJ2-5; TRBD1 agrees at 9 bases. This CDR3 is built from 17 residues. Germline V lookup: CDR1 MGHRA, CDR2 YSYEKL. The V and J ends lost 4 bases and 4 bases, in that order; junction bases with no gene match: 13. For the CDR3, the DNA is TGCGCCAGCAGCCGCGTCGATATACAGGGGGCGAGAGAGACCCAGTACTTC. This encodes CASSRVDIQGARETQYF.

On this clone: The same CDR3 arises from other DNA sequences in this sample as well. J is TRBJ2-5 and V is TRBV11-3, with 7 bases fitting TRBD1. CDR3 length: 15 amino acids. V dropped 1 base and J dropped 2; count of bases not matched to a gene: 4. Germline-derived CDR1 and CDR2 are SGHNT and YENEEA. CDR3 in amino acids: CASSLAGTAQETQYF. In DNA, the CDR3 is TGTGCCAGCAGCTTAGCCGGGACAGCTCAAGAGACCCAGTACTTC.

The chain joins TRBV30 to TRBJ1-6; 12 bases map to TRBD1. Germline values: CDR1 GTSNPN, CDR2 SVGIG (reference sequence). This CDR3 has 15 amino acids. With V trimmed by 3 bases and J by 7 bases, 4 bases remained unmatched. The CDR3: CAWRGQGAKNSPLHF. The CDR3 DNA reads as TGTGCCTGGAGGGGACAGGGGGCGAAAAATTCACCCCTCCACTTT. The full variable domain, rest sourced from reference TRBV30 and TRBJ1-6, is SQTIHQWPATLVQPVGSPLSLECTVEGTSNPNLYWYRQAAGRGLQLLFYSVGIGQISSEVPQNLSASRPQDRQFILSSKKLLLSDSGFYLCAWRGQGAKNSPLHFGNGTRLTVT.

Written as DNA, the CDR3 is TGCGCCAGCAGCCAAGGGGAACAGGGAATTTACTCCTACGAGCAGTACTTC. Amino acid sequence: CASSQGEQGIYSYEQYF. V gene TRBV4-1 combines with J gene TRBJ2-7, with a weak D call TRBD1 (6 bases). The V and J ends lost 1 base and 0 bases respectively, with 16 bases between them. Germline CDR1 MGHRA, CDR2 YSYEKL. The CDR3 is made up of 17 amino acids.

This clone was seen many times. This chain connects TRBV13 to TRBJ1-3, with no clear D. The CDR3 is 16 residues long. Germline V gene lookup returns CDR1 PRHDT and CDR2 FYEKMQ (reference sequence). Trimming shortened V by 4 bases and J by 5 bases, and 18 bases separated the two germline ends. The CDR3 sequence: CASSWSMDRSRNTIYF. CDR3 bases: TGTGCCAGCAGCTGGTCCATGGACCGGAGTCGAAACACCATATATTTT.

The rearrangement links TRBV7-9 to TRBJ1-4; 8 bases are shared with TRBD1. The CDR3 consists of 16 residues. The V gene end was trimmed by 1 base and the J gene end by 8 bases; junction bases not matched to a gene: 9. Germline CDR1 SEHNR, CDR2 FQNEAQ (reference sequence). The CDR3 loop is CASSLGRRGLSEKLFF. CDR3 coding DNA: TGTGCCAGCAGCTTAGGCCGCAGGGGGCTGAGCGAAAAACTGTTTTTT.

The chain combines TRBV6-6 with TRBJ1-1, with D uncertain. V was pared by 2 bases and J by 1 base, with 8 bases between. The germline V gene has CDR1 MNHNY and CDR2 SVGAGI (reference sequence). The CDR3 has 14 amino acids. CDR3: CASSYNQENTEAFF. In DNA form, the CDR3 reads TGTGCCAGCAGTTACAACCAGGAGAACACTGAAGCTTTCTTT.

CDR3 DNA: TGTGCCAGCACCTCGGGGGGTGACCAAGAGACCCAGTACTTC. It encodes CASTSGGDQETQYF. The chain is built from TRBV6-1 and TRBJ2-5, with 7 bases fitting TRBD2. V shed 7 bases and J 0 bases; nucleotides not matched to a gene: 5. The CDR3 loop spans 14 amino acids. The V gene's germline CDR1 is MNHNS and CDR2 SASEGT.

The chain links TRBV7-3 to TRBJ1-2; D unclear. The CDR3 contains 13 residues. Germline CDR1 SGHTA, CDR2 FQGTGA. With 5 bases removed from V and 1 base from J, the gap between germline ends came to 8 bases. CDR3 coding DNA: TGTGCCAGCAGCAAATCCCATAACTATGGCTACACCTTC. Translating gives CASSKSHNYGYTF.

This clone came up a few times. The rearrangement joins TRBV4-3 to TRBJ2-7; either TRBD1 or TRBD2 may fit D (5 bases each). Germline CDR1 and CDR2: LGHNA and YSLEER. CDR3 size: 16 residues. The V and J ends lost 2 bases and 4 bases respectively, with 18 bases between them. The CDR3: CASSQSPGDGGYEQYF. In nucleotides, the CDR3 is TGCGCCAGCAGCCAAAGCCCTGGGGACGGTGGGTACGAGCAGTACTTC.

The rearrangement uses TRBV10-2 and TRBJ2-1; TRBD2 aligns across 15 bases. With 6 bases clipped from V and 1 base from J, the junction kept 10 bases outside the gene matches. Germline V gene sequence: CDR1 WSHSY, CDR2 SAAADI. CDR3 length: 19 amino acids. CDR3 in amino acids: CASRPGLAGGIRSYNEQFF. The CDR3 bases are TGCGCCAGCAGGCCGGGACTAGCGGGAGGCATAAGATCCTACAATGAGCAGTTCTTC.

The chain carries TRBV19 and TRBJ1-5; no firm D call. Germline CDR1 and CDR2: LNHDA and SQIVND (reference sequence). Trimming left V 8 bases short and J 11 bases short, with 16 bases between. This CDR3 comprises 12 residues. In nucleotides, the CDR3 is TGTGCCAGTCGTAGGCCCCCCGACGCCCAGCATTTT. This encodes CASRRPPDAQHF.

A note on this clone: The identical CDR3 is also encoded by other nucleotide sequences in the sample. The chain combines TRBV9 with TRBJ2-1; TRBD2 aligns across 11 bases. This CDR3 is 14 amino acids long. CDR1 is SGDLS and CDR2 is YYNGEE in the germline V gene. Trimming at V came to 3 bases and at J to 4 bases, leaving 0 bases not matched to a gene. DNA of the CDR3: TGTGCCAGCAGCGGGACTAGCGGGTACAATGAGCAGTTCTTC. Translation: CASSGTSGYNEQFF.

The genes are TRBV5-4 and TRBJ2-1; 10 nucleotides line up with TRBD2. Trimming removed 6 bases from V and 7 bases from J; junction bases left unmatched: 13. This CDR3 has 16 residues. Germline V gene data show CDR1 as SGHNT and CDR2 as YYREEE (reference sequence). The CDR3 sequence is CASTRYLAGVGNEQFF. In DNA, the CDR3 is TGTGCCAGCACAAGGTATCTAGCGGGAGTTGGGAATGAGCAGTTCTTC.

Worth noting for this clone: A much larger clone lies one base from this, so it may be a read error. The V gene is TRBV7-9, the J gene TRBJ2-7; the match to TRBD2 covers 14 bases. CDR1 is SEHNR and CDR2 is FQNEAQ in the germline V gene (reference sequence). The CDR3 length is 17 residues. CDR3 sequence (DNA): TGTGCCAGCAGCTTAGGGGGACTAGCGGGAGTTTCCTACGGGCAGTACTTC. Translation gives CASSLGGLAGVSYGQYF.

The chain joins TRBV6-6 to TRBJ1-5; 7 positions agree with TRBD1. V was clipped by 6 bases and J by 11 bases; unmatched bases: 7. CDR3 length: 12 amino acids. The germline V gene encodes CDR1 MNHNY and CDR2 SVGAGI (reference sequence). The CDR3 region has the DNA TGTGCCAGCAGAACCACAGGGGTGTCCCAGCATTTT. The encoded protein is CASRTTGVSQHF.

This clone occurred a few times. V is TRBV5-1 and J is TRBJ2-7; D is undetermined. The germline V gene has CDR1 SGHRS and CDR2 YFSETQ. Between the trimmed V and J ends, which lost 1 base and 0 bases, there was a span of 8 bases. The length of the CDR3 is 14 residues. Written as DNA, the CDR3 is TGCGCCAGCAGCTTGTATATCGACTCCTACGAGCAGTACTTC. Residues: CASSLYIDSYEQYF.

The CDR3 DNA reads as TGTGCCAGCAGTTCTGAAGCTTTCTTT. Translating gives CASSSEAFF. The chain has TRBV6-1 and TRBJ1-1, with unresolved D. Per germline, CDR1 MNHNS and CDR2 SASEGT. The CDR3 is 9 amino acids. Trimming stripped 5 bases from V and 6 bases from J, with 1 base between.

The gene calls are TRBV11-2 and TRBJ2-1; D uncertain. The CDR3 has 15 residues. Germline V lookup: CDR1 SGHAT, CDR2 FQNNGV. V lost 2 bases to trimming and J lost 0 bases, with 8 bases between them. The CDR3 reads CASSLQPHSYNEQFF. CDR3 bases: TGTGCCAGCAGCTTACAGCCCCACTCCTACAATGAGCAGTTCTTC. Full variable domain (remainder filled in from reference TRBV11-2 and TRBJ2-1): EAGVAQSPRYKIIEKRQSVAFWCNPISGHATLYWYQQILGQGPKLLIQFQNNGVVDDSQLPKDRFSAERLKGVDSTLKIQPAKLEDSAVYLCASSLQPHSYNEQFFGPGTRLTVL.

The V call is TRBV5-4, the J call TRBJ1-1, with D possibly TRBD1 on 5 matching bases. Trimming cost V 4 bases and J 1 base, with 11 bases left between them. Germline-derived CDR1 and CDR2 are SGHNT and YYREEE (reference sequence). CDR3 length equals 14 residues. CDR3 sequence: CASSPGGANTEAFF. For the CDR3, the DNA is TGTGCCAGCAGCCCCGGGGGAGCGAACACTGAAGCTTTCTTT.